The entry below describes one T cell receptor (beta chain). Its antigen is not identified. Every isolated RNA sample was fully reverse transcribed, so sequencing captured expressed TCRB transcripts. The table came from immunoSEQ multiplex PCR; TCRdb's copy has only in-frame clones and leaves some out. The sample consists of over 200,000 clones, roughly 10% of them appearing once. This sample is drawn from a study of beta chain features in type 1 diabetes. Overall study: Patients looked much like healthy donors when it came to age, gender and cell yields.

Germline V gene data show CDR1 as LGHNA and CDR2 as YSLEER. This CDR3 has 16 residues. V lost 0 bases to trimming and J lost 9 bases, with 18 bases between them. Study-level findings and limits: Patients and controls would be equally affected if PCR favored shorter templates. Type 1 diabetes patients had TCRB CDR3s that were shorter (moderately but significantly so) in all four CD4+ subsets.

Sorting of CD4+ naive, central memory, regulatory and stem cell-like memory cells was performed via CD45RO/CCR7/CD25/CD127/CD95/CD27. This clonotype was sampled from a man aged 25 to 40 with type 1 diabetes. The sequencing input was naive CD4+ T cells from blood. The chain carries TRBV4-3 and TRBJ2-1; tentative D call: TRBD2 (7 bases). CDR3 coding DNA: TGCGCCAGCAGCCAAGAGGGGGGCGGGGGTGTCGGTGAGCAGTTCTTC. This gives the protein CASSQEGGGGVGEQFF.